This passage covers 4 T cell receptor beta chains from one sample sequenced in a study of blood T cell repertoires in COVID-19. Some clones are missing from TCRdb's copy, which holds only in-frame ones; the method was immunoSEQ multiplex PCR. The data hold over 200,000 clones, with 92% observed a single time. The sequenced material came from peripheral blood. The origin of the receptors is a man aged 25-40 years with acute or convalescent COVID-19.

The chain has TRBV7-6 and TRBJ2-2; perhaps TRBD1 as D (7 bases). This CDR3 is built from 16 residues. Trimming stripped 4 bases from V and 2 bases from J, with 14 bases between. Germline CDR1 is SGHVS and CDR2 is FNYEAQ. The DNA of the CDR3 is TGTGCCAGCAGCTCTCGACAGGGAGGTAACACCGGGGAGCTGTTTTTT. It translates to CASSSRQGGNTGELFF. The whole variable domain, filled in from reference TRBV7-6 and TRBJ2-2, reads GAGVSQSPRYKVTKRGQDVALRCDPISGHVSLYWYRQALGQGPEFLTYFNYEAQQDKSGLPNDRFSAERPEGSISTLTIQRTEQRDSAMYRCASSSRQGGNTGELFFGEGSRLTVL.

This sequence joins TRBV15 and TRBJ1-6; D call uncertain. The CDR3 length is 19 residues. Germline V lookup: CDR1 LNHNV, CDR2 YYDKDF (reference sequence). Trimming stripped 0 bases from V and 2 bases from J, with 17 bases between. The DNA for the CDR3 is TGTGCCACCAGCAGAGACATTCTCGCCTATAAAGCCTATAATTCACCCCTCCACTTT. This sequence encodes CATSRDILAYKAYNSPLHF.

This rearrangement joins TRBV4-1 to TRBJ2-7, with TRBD2 matching 10 bases. The CDR3 totals 15 residues. The V and J ends lost 5 bases and 5 bases, in that order; junction bases with no gene match: 9. Germline CDR1 is MGHRA and CDR2 is YSYEKL. CDR3 amino acids: CASSSRTSGFDEQYF. The DNA of the CDR3 is TGCGCCAGCAGCTCTCGGACTAGCGGTTTCGACGAGCAGTACTTC.

The CDR3 region has the DNA TGTGCCACCAGTGATCCAGGGACAGGGGGCCAAGAGACCCAGTACTTC. Amino acids: CATSDPGTGGQETQYF. The genes are TRBV24-1 and TRBJ2-5, with TRBD1 matching 11 bases. The germline V gene has CDR1 KGHDR and CDR2 SFDVKD. Unmatched junction bases numbered 3, after V lost 3 bases and J lost 1 base. The CDR3 extends over 16 amino acids.